These 13 T cell receptor beta chains were sequenced from one sample in a study of monozygotic twins with inflammatory bowel disease. TCRdb re-called the 5' RACE reads and shows each CDR3 protein once, DNA omitted. This table holds some 200,000 distinct CDR3 sequences. The specimen sequenced was blood. All receptors come from a human donor with ulcerative colitis or Crohn's disease, or a healthy co-twin of an affected twin (not recorded which).

The V call is TRBV29-1, the J call TRBJ2-5. CDR1 and CDR2 from the germline V gene are SQVTM and ANQGSEA. This CDR3 is built from 14 residues. The CDR3 reads CSVSNHWYQETQYF. Drawing the rest from reference TRBV29-1 and TRBJ2-5, the complete variable domain is SAVISQKPSRDICQRGTSLTIQCQVDSQVTMMFWYRQQPGQSLTLIATANQGSEATYESGFVIDKFPISRPNLTFSTLTVSNMSPEDSSIYLCSVSNHWYQETQYFGPGTRLLVL.

This clonotype is classed as medium-sized (0.01 to 0.1%) by frequency. The J gene is TRBJ2-7, the V gene TRBV7-2. CDR1 and CDR2 (germline): SGHTA, FQGNSA. The CDR3 sequence is 12 residues long. The CDR3 protein is CASSLVAYEQYF.

V is TRBV7-2 and J is TRBJ2-2; as DNA is missing, the TRBD2 call by TCRdb cannot be tested. The CDR3 has 15 residues. In germline, CDR1 is SGHTA, CDR2 FQGNSA. The CDR3 reads CASGLHGSNTGELFF.

The chain is built from TRBV5-4 and TRBJ2-2; the TCRdb call, TRBD1, lacks DNA for checking. Germline CDR1 SGHNT, CDR2 YYREEE (reference sequence). The CDR3 runs to 14 residues. CDR3: CASALGGNTGELFF. Looking up the rest from reference TRBV5-4 and TRBJ2-2 gives the full variable domain: ETGVTQSPTHLIKTRGQQVTLRCSSQSGHNTVSWYQQALGQGPQFIFQYYREEENGRGNFPPRFSGLQFPNYSSELNVNALELDDSALYLCASALGGNTGELFFGEGSRLTVL.

The V call is TRBV25-1, the J call TRBJ2-5; lacking DNA, the TRBD1 call made by TCRdb goes unchecked. The CDR3 is 16 amino acids. Germline V gene data show CDR1 as MGHDK and CDR2 as SYGVNS. The CDR3 loop is CASSEWGAGFQETQYF.

This sequence joins TRBV4-3 and TRBJ2-7; there is no DNA to check the TCRdb D call of TRBD2. The CDR3 consists of 14 residues. The V gene's germline CDR1 is LGHNA and CDR2 YSLEER. CDR3 region: CASSQLRANYEQYF.

The chain links TRBV4-3 to TRBJ1-2. Germline CDR1 reads LGHNA; CDR2 reads YSLEER. The CDR3 length is 15 residues. CDR3 in amino acids: CASSQDRKPAYGYTF.

This sequence joins TRBV19 and TRBJ2-7; TCRdb gives TRBD1 as the D gene, but with no DNA this cannot be confirmed. The CDR3 length is 16 residues. CDR1 LNHDA and CDR2 SQIVND come from the germline V gene (reference sequence). CDR3 in amino acids: CASSLPRTGGGYEQYF.

The chain is built from TRBV24-1 and TRBJ2-5; lacking DNA, the TRBD1 call made by TCRdb goes unchecked. The CDR3 runs to 12 residues. Germline CDR1 reads KGHDR; CDR2 reads SFDVKD. The CDR3 sequence: CATSQGGETQYF.

CDR3 sequence: CASSQGAGTSYEQYF. The chain combines TRBV3-1 with TRBJ2-7. The CDR3 has 15 residues. The germline V gene has CDR1 LGHDT and CDR2 YNNKEL (reference sequence).

The chain recombines TRBV18 with TRBJ2-7; the D call from TCRdb, TRBD1, cannot be confirmed without DNA. Germline assignment: CDR1 KGHSH and CDR2 LQKENI. The CDR3 is 15 amino acids. The chain's CDR3 is CASSPRRDWVYEQYF. The whole variable domain, remainder taken from reference TRBV18 and TRBJ2-7, is NAGVMQNPRHLVRRRGQEARLRCSPMKGHSHVYWYRQLPEEGLKFMVYLQKENIIDESGMPKERFSAEFPKEGPSILRIQQVVRGDSAAYFCASSPRRDWVYEQYFGPGTRLTVT.

The rearrangement joins TRBV5-5 to TRBJ2-5; TCRdb lists TRBD1, though no DNA is available to test this call. Germline-derived CDR1 and CDR2 are SGHKS and YYEKEE (reference sequence). The CDR3 consists of 16 residues. The CDR3 loop is CASSLAGPHLQETQYF. The full variable domain, rest sourced from reference TRBV5-5 and TRBJ2-5, is DAGVTQSPTHLIKTRGQQVTLRCSPISGHKSVSWYQQVLGQGPQFIFQYYEKEERGRGNFPDRFSARQFPNYSSELNVNALLLGDSALYLCASSLAGPHLQETQYFGPGTRLLVL.

This chain uses TRBV5-1 with TRBJ2-5; TCRdb's assignment of TRBD2 cannot be checked, as there is no DNA. The length of the CDR3 is 17 residues. Germline assignment: CDR1 SGHRS and CDR2 YFSETQ. This CDR3 reads CASSLAGLAGGQETQYF.